Listed below are T cell receptor beta chains from one sample, sequenced in a study of blood T cell repertoires in COVID-19. The table came from immunoSEQ multiplex PCR; TCRdb's copy has only in-frame clones and leaves some out. The repertoire has 250,000 to 300,000 clones, approximately 85% of them found once; the top ten carry approximately 5%. The sequenced sample was peripheral blood. The receptors here all came from a man aged 50 to 59 with active or convalescent COVID-19. Both conserved end residues are part of each CDR3. Fields, in order: D gene, clone size, J gene, V gene, CDR3 DNA, CDR3 protein. A D gene is named only where the DNA matches it firmly. Some rows mark clone size as missing; the rest say once, few, many or name a class of expanded clone.

D: -
size: -
J: TRBJ1-5
V: TRBV19
DNA: TGTGCCAGTAGTACCCGGGACAAGCATAGCAATCAGCCCCAGCATTTT
CDR3: CASSTRDKHSNQPQHF

D: TRBD2
size: -
J: TRBJ2-7
V: TRBV5-4
DNA: TGTGCCAGCAGCCCCGGGACTATGATCTACGAGCAGTACTTC
CDR3: CASSPGTMIYEQYF

D: TRBD1
size: -
J: TRBJ2-5
V: TRBV5-4
DNA: TGTGCCAGCAGCACACCAGGGACAGCACAAGAGACCCAGTACTTC
CDR3: CASSTPGTAQETQYF

D: -
size: -
J: TRBJ1-2
V: TRBV7-2
DNA: TGTGCCAGCAGCTACCCCCTGCAGGGCGGCTACACCTTC
CDR3: CASSYPLQGGYTF

D: -
size: -
J: TRBJ1-1
V: TRBV19
DNA: TGTGCCAGTAGTCGCGGGGGGGGATGGGACACTGAAGCTTTCTTT
CDR3: CASSRGGGWDTEAFF

D: -
size: -
J: TRBJ2-1
V: TRBV6-5
DNA: TGTGCCAGCAGTTACTCCAGAGGTGCCTACAATGAGCAGTTCTTC
CDR3: CASSYSRGAYNEQFF

D: -
size: once
J: TRBJ2-2
V: TRBV13
DNA: TGTGCCAGCAGCTTAAATTGGGGCGCGGCCGGGGAGCTGTTTTTT
CDR3: CASSLNWGAAGELFF

D: -
size: -
J: TRBJ2-7
V: TRBV18
DNA: TGTGCCAGCTCACCCAGATCTGAATCCTACGAGCAGTACTTC
CDR3: CASSPRSESYEQYF

D: -
size: -
J: TRBJ2-1
V: TRBV5-4
DNA: TGTGCCAGCAGCCTAGAGAGCTCCTACAATGAGCAGTTCTTC
CDR3: CASSLESSYNEQFF

D: -
size: -
J: TRBJ1-1
V: TRBV19
DNA: TGTGCCAGTAGTATTGTTCACGGGGGCACTGAAGCTTTCTTT
CDR3: CASSIVHGGTEAFF

D: TRBD2
size: -
J: TRBJ2-2
V: TRBV28
DNA: TGTGCCAGCCTACCTGGGGGGGTATTACGCGACACCGGGGAGCTGTTTTTT
CDR3: CASLPGGVLRDTGELFF

D: -
size: -
J: TRBJ2-1
V: TRBV9
DNA: TGTGCCAGCGGGGCTAGACCGGCCAATGAGCAGTTCTTC
CDR3: CASGARPANEQFF

D: -
size: -
J: TRBJ2-7
V: TRBV4-1
DNA: TGCGCCAGCAGCCCACGCACCGTCGGGGGATACGAGCAGTACTTC
CDR3: CASSPRTVGGYEQYF

D: -
size: few
J: TRBJ1-3
V: TRBV5-5
DNA: TGTGCCAGCAGCTCCCAGGGCTCTGGAAACACCATATATTTT
CDR3: CASSSQGSGNTIYF

D: TRBD1
size: -
J: TRBJ2-2
V: TRBV9
DNA: TGTGCCAGCAGCGTTATGGGACAGTTAACGAACACCGGGGAGCTGTTTTTT
CDR3: CASSVMGQLTNTGELFF

D: -
size: -
J: TRBJ1-5
V: TRBV5-8
DNA: TGTGCCAGCAGCCCAGGGTGGGTGTTTAGCAATCAGCCCCAGCATTTT
CDR3: CASSPGWVFSNQPQHF

D: TRBD2
size: -
J: TRBJ2-3
V: TRBV30
DNA: TGTGCCTGGGGCCGTGGACTAGCGGGAGGGAGCACAGATACGCAGTATTTT
CDR3: CAWGRGLAGGSTDTQYF

D: -
size: -
J: TRBJ1-2
V: TRBV7-9
DNA: TGTGCCAGCAGCTATCAGGGGAACTATGGCTACACCTTC
CDR3: CASSYQGNYGYTF

D: -
size: once
J: TRBJ2-5
V: TRBV2
DNA: TGTGCCAGCGGCGATGGGGGGTGGGAGACCCAGTACTTC
CDR3: CASGDGGWETQYF

D: TRBD2
size: -
J: TRBJ2-3
V: TRBV5-1
DNA: TGCGCCAGCAGCCTAGGGACTAGCGGGAGCCTGGGCACAGATACGCAGTATTTT
CDR3: CASSLGTSGSLGTDTQYF

D: TRBD1
size: -
J: TRBJ1-4
V: TRBV7-6
DNA: TGTGCCAGCAGCTTAGGGGACAGGCTGTTTTTT
CDR3: CASSLGDRLFF

D: -
size: -
J: TRBJ2-2
V: TRBV3-1/TRBV3-2
DNA: TGTGCCAGCAGCCAAGGATGGAGGGACTCGGGCTACGCCGCCGGGGAGCTGTTTTTT
CDR3: CASSQGWRDSGYAAGELFF

D: TRBD2
size: once
J: TRBJ2-2
V: TRBV2
DNA: TGTGCCAGCAGTTGGAAGCGGGAGGGAAGCGGGGAGCTGTTTTTT
CDR3: CASSWKREGSGELFF

D: -
size: -
J: TRBJ1-5
V: TRBV30
DNA: TGTGCCTGGAGCCAAGGGGTTTTATGGGGTCAGCCCCAGCATTTT
CDR3: CAWSQGVLWGQPQHF

D: TRBD2
size: -
J: TRBJ2-1
V: TRBV4-1
DNA: TGCGCCAGCACCCCGGGTAGCGGGAGTTGGGCCGGTGAGCAGTTCTTC
CDR3: CASTPGSGSWAGEQFF

D: -
size: -
J: TRBJ2-1
V: TRBV11-2
DNA: TGTGCCAGCAGCCTCCCCGGGAGGGGGCGGAGGAATGAGCAGTTCTTC
CDR3: CASSLPGRGRRNEQFF

D: -
size: -
J: TRBJ1-1
V: TRBV29-1
DNA: TGCAGCGTTACCGGGGCCGGGGGCACTGAAGCTTTCTTT
CDR3: CSVTGAGGTEAFF

D: -
size: -
J: TRBJ1-1
V: TRBV7-3
DNA: TGTGCCAGCAGTGGAGGGTATGCGACTGAAGCTTTCTTT
CDR3: CASSGGYATEAFF

D: TRBD1
size: -
J: TRBJ2-7
V: TRBV7-7
DNA: TGTGCTAGCAGCCCCAGCACCTCAGGGGGCGAGCAGTACTTC
CDR3: CASSPSTSGGEQYF

D: -
size: -
J: TRBJ2-5
V: TRBV29-1
DNA: TGCAGCGTCAAAGGACAGAACTTCCTAGAGACCCAGTACTTC
CDR3: CSVKGQNFLETQYF